This TCR beta chain was recovered during a study of graft-versus-host responses after intestinal transplantation. Turning to the study itself: The whole recipient group had anti-thymocyte globulin induction followed by tacrolimus and steroids for two to four years. Whole-study findings and limits: Allografts of one patient group, those with graft-donor T cell macrochimerism, had high graft-versus-host to host-versus-graft clonal ratios.

Germline lookup yields CDR1 SGHRS and CDR2 YFSETQ. J lost 0 bases, V lost 4 bases, and 4 bases had no gene match. The CDR3 spans 14 residues. This clone appeared a single time. The antigen is undetermined. Sequencing was performed with immunoSEQ multiplex PCR; in TCRdb, only in-frame clones are kept and a portion is missing. The data hold 50,000 to 60,000 clones, with about 90% observed a single time. The source of this sequence is a human donor who was the organ donor for an intestinal transplant. The sample in question was unstimulated CD4+ T cells sorted from spleen or lymph node cells, obtained before transplant. The chain carries TRBV5-1 and TRBJ2-7; the match to TRBD2 covers 7 bases. In DNA form, the CDR3 reads TGCGCCAGCAGCCCCAGCGGGAACTCCTACGAGCAGTACTTC. As protein: CASSPSGNSYEQYF.